This TCR beta chain came from a study of cytomegalovirus exposure and HLA in healthy donors. Study outcomes and limitations: It was confirmed in vitro that three of the CMV-associated chains were specific for CMV antigens. Some TCR beta chains (roughly 160 of them) were listed as cytomegalovirus-associated. Usually a TCR sequence was rare, but some public TCRs were found in many donors.

With regard to this clone: The target antigen is unknown.

The CDR3 length is 15 residues. The ends were cut back, 4 bases at V and 0 bases at J, with 13 bases in the middle. Germline CDR1 reads MNHEY; CDR2 reads SMNVEV (reference sequence). The donors were part of the validation cohort, which consisted of about 130 subjects and was separate from the first cohort of 666 subjects. Sequencing used immunoSEQ multiplex PCR; TCRdb keeps in-frame clones, though not all of them. The sample shows some 80,000 clones, about 96% of them seen only once. The sequenced sample was PBMCs. The rearrangement uses TRBV27 and TRBJ2-7; unclear D gene. This clonotype originated in a man aged 18 to 30 in good health and CMV-seropositive. In DNA form, the CDR3 reads TGTGCCAGCAGTTCCCCGGCGGAACCCTCCTACGAGCAGTACTTC. As protein: CASSSPAEPSYEQYF.